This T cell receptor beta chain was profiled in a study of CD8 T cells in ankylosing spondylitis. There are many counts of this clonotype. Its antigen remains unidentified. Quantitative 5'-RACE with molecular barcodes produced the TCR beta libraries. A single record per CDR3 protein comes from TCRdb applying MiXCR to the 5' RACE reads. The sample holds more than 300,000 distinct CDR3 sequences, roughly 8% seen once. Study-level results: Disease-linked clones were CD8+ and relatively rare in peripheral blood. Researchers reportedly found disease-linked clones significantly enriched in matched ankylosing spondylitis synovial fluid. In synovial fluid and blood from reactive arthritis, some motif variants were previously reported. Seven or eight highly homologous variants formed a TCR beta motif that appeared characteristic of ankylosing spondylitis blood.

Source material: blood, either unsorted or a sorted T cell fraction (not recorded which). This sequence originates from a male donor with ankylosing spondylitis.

The DNA for the CDR3 is TGTGCCAGCAGTTTGGGTGAATCCTACGAGCAGTACTTC. Translated, it gives CASSLGESYEQYF. The chain carries TRBV28 and TRBJ2-7; D not resolved. V lost 3 bases, J lost 1 base, and 7 bases lay in between. CDR3 size: 13 residues. Germline loops: CDR1 MDHEN, CDR2 SYDVKM. The full variable domain, completed using reference TRBV28 and TRBJ2-7, is DVKVTQSSRYLVKRTGEKVFLECVQDMDHENMFWYRQDPGLGLRLIYFSYDVKMKEKGDIPEGYSVSREKKERFSLILESASTNQTSMYLCASSLGESYEQYFGPGTRLTVT.